The 20 T cell receptor beta chains below all came from one sample that was sequenced in a study of cytomegalovirus exposure and HLA in healthy donors. Profiling relied on immunoSEQ multiplex PCR, and the TCRdb table lists in-frame clones only, not all of them. The sample lists around 150,000 clones; approximately 84% were seen once. The source material was PBMCs. The source is a man aged 30 to 39 in good health and CMV-seropositive.

The chain recombines TRBV7-8 with TRBJ1-6; 7 bases match TRBD1. The ends lost 8 bases at V and 7 bases at J; junction bases unmatched: 5. The CDR3 consists of 13 residues. Looked up from germline, CDR1 is SGHVS and CDR2 is FQNEAQ. CDR3 in amino acids: CASFRGVNSPLHF. CDR3 nucleotides: TGTGCCAGCTTCAGGGGGGTCAATTCACCCCTCCACTTT.

V gene TRBV2 combines with J gene TRBJ2-7, with 9 bases matching TRBD1. Germline lookup yields CDR1 SNHLY and CDR2 FYNNEI. The CDR3 has 13 residues. With V trimmed by 8 bases and J by 4 bases, 6 bases remained unmatched. The CDR3 DNA follows: TGTGCCAGCGCTAAGGGACAGGGTTACGAGCAGTACTTC. Translated, it gives CASAKGQGYEQYF.

V is TRBV7-2 and J is TRBJ1-2; D call uncertain. Germline V lookup: CDR1 SGHTA, CDR2 FQGNSA. The CDR3 length is 14 residues. Trimming took off 1 base at V and 0 bases at J, with 6 bases between the two ends. The CDR3 DNA sequence: TGTGCCAGCAGCTTAGACAGATCTAACTATGGCTACACCTTC. Translating it yields CASSLDRSNYGYTF.

This clone came up once. This chain links TRBV9 with TRBJ1-6; D is undetermined. CDR3 length equals 17 residues. Trimming took off 0 bases at V and 7 bases at J, with 17 bases between the two ends. Germline CDR1 and CDR2: SGDLS and YYNGEE. The CDR3 spells CASSVGLPGTANSPLHF. The CDR3 DNA follows: TGTGCCAGCAGCGTAGGACTTCCCGGCACCGCCAATTCACCCCTCCACTTT.

The chain recombines TRBV28 with TRBJ1-4; 7 bases line up with TRBD1. Germline V gene lookup returns CDR1 MDHEN and CDR2 SYDVKM. This CDR3 has 16 amino acids. Trimming cost V 5 bases and J 4 bases; bases outside gene matches: 10. CDR3 region: CASSGGQYRGNEKLFF. CDR3 DNA: TGTGCCAGCAGTGGGGGCCAATACAGGGGTAATGAAAAACTGTTTTTT.

This chain connects TRBV6-5 to TRBJ2-1, with TRBD1 matching over 7 bases. Germline V lookup: CDR1 MNHEY, CDR2 SVGAGI. The CDR3 sequence is 14 residues long. V dropped 5 bases and J dropped 4; count of bases not matched to a gene: 5. The CDR3 coding sequence is TGTGCCAGCAGTAAAGGACAGGTTTACAATGAGCAGTTCTTC. Protein: CASSKGQVYNEQFF.

The V and J genes are TRBV6-4 and TRBJ1-1; 8 bases are shared with TRBD1. CDR3 length: 14 residues. J gave up 4 bases and V 6 bases, and 7 bases lay outside the gene matches. Germline CDR1 MRHNA, CDR2 SNTAGT. CDR3 sequence reads: CASRDTDRGTEAFF. The DNA of the CDR3 is TGTGCCAGCAGGGATACCGACAGGGGCACTGAAGCTTTCTTT.

The CDR3 sequence: CASSDSIAGGPNTGELFF. CDR3 nucleotides: TGTGCCAGCAGTGACTCTATAGCGGGAGGGCCGAACACCGGGGAGCTGTTTTTT. The chain is built from TRBV6-4 and TRBJ2-2; 11 bases match TRBD2. The CDR3 consists of 18 residues. The V gene end was trimmed by 0 bases and the J gene end by 0 bases; junction bases not matched to a gene: 3. The germline CDR1 and CDR2 sequences are MRHNA and SNTAGT.

The chain combines TRBV19 with TRBJ1-6; 10 bases map to TRBD1. CDR3 size: 16 residues. Germline trimming cut 4 bases from V and 7 bases from J; bases unmatched to any gene: 7. Germline lookup yields CDR1 LNHDA and CDR2 SQIVND (reference sequence). The CDR3 region has the DNA TGTGCCAGTAGTACCCACGACAGGGGGCTAAATTCACCCCTCCACTTT. It is translated as CASSTHDRGLNSPLHF.

This clone was observed a few times. This chain connects TRBV27 to TRBJ2-2, with D hard to call. CDR3 length: 12 residues. Trimming shortened V by 4 bases and J by 7 bases, and 7 bases separated the two germline ends. Germline CDR1 and CDR2: MNHEY and SMNVEV (reference sequence). The chain's CDR3 is CASSSFGGELFF. The CDR3 coding sequence is TGTGCCAGCAGTTCCTTCGGCGGGGAGCTGTTTTTT.

The CDR3 coding sequence is TGTGCCAGCAGCGGTAGAGGGGGAGAGACCCAGTACTTC. This sequence encodes CASSGRGGETQYF. The V and J genes are TRBV9 and TRBJ2-5; possibly TRBD1 for D (6 bases). The CDR3 totals 13 residues. CDR1 is SGDLS, CDR2 YYNGEE, per germline. V lost 3 bases to trimming and J lost 4 bases, with 10 bases between them.

V is TRBV7-2 and J is TRBJ1-1, with TRBD1 matching over 10 bases. This CDR3 is built from 16 residues. Per germline, CDR1 SGHTA and CDR2 FQGNSA. The ends lost 3 bases at V and 0 bases at J; junction bases unmatched: 4. The DNA for the CDR3 is TGTGCCAGCAGCTTTAGACAGGGGGCTTTGAACACTGAAGCTTTCTTT. Translation gives CASSFRQGALNTEAFF.

CDR3 DNA sequence: TGTGCCAGCAGCTTGTGGAATGGCGGGAGGAAGACGAACGAGCAGTACTTC. Encoded protein: CASSLWNGGRKTNEQYF. This chain uses TRBV5-4 with TRBJ2-7; 8 bases match TRBD2. Germline V gene sequence: CDR1 SGHNT, CDR2 YYREEE (reference sequence). This CDR3 spans 17 amino acids. Trimming at V came to 1 base and at J to 5 bases, leaving 14 bases not matched to a gene.

CDR3 sequence: CASSYWSGSSYNEQFF. The DNA of the CDR3 is TGTGCCAGCAGTTACTGGAGCGGGAGCTCCTACAATGAGCAGTTCTTC. V is TRBV6-5 and J is TRBJ2-1; 8 bases agree with TRBD2. V lost 1 base to trimming and J lost 0 bases; unmatched junction nucleotides: 2. Looked up from germline, CDR1 is MNHEY and CDR2 is SVGAGI. This CDR3 is 16 amino acids long.

The chain has TRBV6-5 and TRBJ1-4, with 7 nucleotides matching TRBD1. The CDR3 extends over 15 amino acids. Germline V gene lookup returns CDR1 MNHEY and CDR2 SVGAGI. V lost 5 bases to trimming and J lost 6 bases; unmatched junction nucleotides: 9. CDR3 in DNA: TGTGCCAGCAGTCTAATCCGGGACAGATATGAAAAACTGTTTTTT. Its protein product is CASSLIRDRYEKLFF.

This sequence joins TRBV6-1 and TRBJ1-5; D is possibly TRBD1 (6 bases). With 3 bases removed from V and 0 bases from J, the gap between germline ends came to 21 bases. CDR1 and CDR2 (germline): MNHNS, SASEGT. The CDR3 loop spans 19 amino acids. CDR3 in amino acids: CASSDVGTGNVVSNQPQHF. The CDR3 nucleotides are TGTGCCAGCAGTGACGTTGGAACAGGGAACGTAGTTAGCAATCAGCCCCAGCATTTT.

This rearrangement joins TRBV5-1 to TRBJ1-1, with D unresolved. This CDR3 contains 14 residues. Germline V lookup: CDR1 SGHRS, CDR2 YFSETQ. V was pared by 1 base and J by 1 base, with 8 bases between. The CDR3 coding sequence is TGCGCCAGCAGCTTGTACTCCGGGAACACTGAAGCTTTCTTT. It yields the protein CASSLYSGNTEAFF.

This chain connects TRBV30 to TRBJ1-4, with D uncertain. V shed 2 bases and J shed 0 bases, with 7 bases lying between them. Germline V gene sequence: CDR1 GTSNPN, CDR2 SVGIG (reference sequence). CDR3 length: 14 amino acids. CDR3 sequence reads: CAWSSVATNEKLFF. The CDR3 DNA reads TGTGCCTGGAGTTCTGTAGCAACTAATGAAAAACTGTTTTTT.

This chain links TRBV5-1 with TRBJ2-5, with 8 nucleotides matching TRBD1. After removal of 0 bases from V and 0 bases from J, the junction contained 4 bases not matched to a gene. The CDR3 totals 16 residues. CDR1 SGHRS and CDR2 YFSETQ come from the germline V gene. For the CDR3, the DNA is TGCGCCAGCAGCTTGGTTACAGGGGGTTACCAAGAGACCCAGTACTTC. Residues: CASSLVTGGYQETQYF.

V usage is TRBV5-1 and J usage is TRBJ2-1; 9 nucleotides match TRBD1. This CDR3 has 16 amino acids. V dropped 0 bases and J dropped 6; count of bases not matched to a gene: 7. Germline V lookup: CDR1 SGHRS, CDR2 YFSETQ. Here the CDR3 DNA reads TGCGCCAGCAGCTTGGGGGTGACAGGGGGGGTCAATGAGCAGTTCTTC. This sequence encodes CASSLGVTGGVNEQFF.